The clone carrying this T cell receptor beta chain was counted many times. The target antigen is unknown. Specified time point: newly diagnosed GD, antithyroid drugs for less than 3 months. The authors made the TCR library using RNA they extracted from PBMCs. The data stem from a study of regulatory T cells in long-lasting Graves disease. Study outcomes and limitations: Shared public clonotypes totalled 2,741 in persistent patients, compared with roughly 970 in new patients. Persistent Graves' patients showed a TCR diversity that was lower than that of newly diagnosed ones.

This CDR3 spans 15 amino acids. Unmatched junction bases numbered 7, after V lost 5 bases and J lost 6 bases. Germline CDR1 and CDR2: SNHLY and FYNNEI. Researchers made TCR beta libraries by using iRepertoire HTBI primers and running Arm-PCR on CDR3 regions. TCRdb re-called the multiplex PCR reads with MiXCR, one entry per CDR3 protein. This table has 350,000 to 450,000 distinct CDR3 sequences, approximately 15% appearing once. A further study also used this sample, focusing on T cells in Graves' hyperthyroidism and ophthalmopathy. That paper notes: Most expanded thyroid clonotypes above 0.001 also appeared in blood.

The sequence was obtained from a woman aged 30 to 39 with Graves disease. The source material was peripheral blood mononuclear cells (PBMCs), sampled at new diagnosis, from a patient treated with antithyroid drugs. The chain links TRBV2 to TRBJ2-1; 10 bases line up with TRBD1. CDR3 in amino acids: CASSPDRGRGNEQFF. Here the CDR3 DNA reads TGTGCCAGCAGTCCTGACAGGGGGCGAGGCAATGAGCAGTTCTTC.